Each of the 9 T cell receptor beta chains below was sequenced from the same sample in a study of blood T cell repertoires in COVID-19. Measured with immunoSEQ multiplex PCR; TCRdb has only the in-frame clones, and not every one. The profile shows about 62,000 clones, over 85% of them singletons. The sequenced sample was peripheral blood. These receptors came from a human donor in a cohort sampled during active COVID-19.

V and J are TRBV6-1 and TRBJ1-2; tentative D call: TRBD1 (6 bases). Trimming cost V 3 bases and J 8 bases, with 13 bases left between them. The V gene's germline CDR1 is MNHNS and CDR2 SASEGT. The CDR3 covers 13 residues. CDR3: CASSESHRDGYTF. The DNA of the CDR3 is TGTGCCAGCAGTGAGAGTCACAGGGACGGCTACACCTTC.

The V gene is TRBV6-6, the J gene TRBJ1-4; 10 bases align to TRBD1. Germline assignment: CDR1 MNHNY and CDR2 SVGAGI (reference sequence). The CDR3 is 16 residues long. Unmatched junction bases numbered 10, after V lost 4 bases and J lost 8 bases. Here the CDR3 reads CASSSNRQGAPEKLFF. The CDR3 DNA reads TGTGCCAGCAGTTCGAATAGACAGGGGGCGCCCGAAAAACTGTTTTTT.

The gene calls are TRBV7-8 and TRBJ2-3, with D maybe TRBD2 (6 bases). The V end was cut by 3 bases, the J end by 6 bases, with 10 bases between. This CDR3 spans 13 amino acids. The germline CDR1 and CDR2 sequences are SGHVS and FQNEAQ. As DNA, the CDR3 is TGTGCCAGCAGCTTGGACCGGGAGGATACGCAGTATTTT. Amino acids: CASSLDREDTQYF.

This chain uses TRBV18 with TRBJ1-3; D gene unclear. Trimming cost V 5 bases and J 0 bases, with 11 bases left between them. The CDR3 covers 15 residues. Germline V gene lookup returns CDR1 KGHSH and CDR2 LQKENI. The chain's CDR3 is CASSERQFSGNTIYF. The CDR3, as DNA: TGTGCCAGCTCAGAACGACAATTCTCTGGAAACACCATATATTTT.

The V and J genes are TRBV9 and TRBJ2-3, with 8 bases matching TRBD2. The CDR3 totals 18 residues. Trimming removed 0 bases from V and 0 bases from J; junction bases left unmatched: 9. Looked up from germline, CDR1 is SGDLS and CDR2 is YYNGEE. The CDR3 DNA is TGTGCCAGCAGCGTAGAAGGGACTAGTTTCGCTAGCACAGATACGCAGTATTTT. It encodes CASSVEGTSFASTDTQYF.

V is TRBV19 and J is TRBJ1-1; 9 nucleotides agree with TRBD1. V lost 8 bases and J lost 7; bases outside the gene matches: 5. Germline V gives CDR1 LNHDA, CDR2 SQIVND (reference sequence). The CDR3 is 12 amino acids. CDR3 loop: CASGDRVGEAFF. In DNA form, the CDR3 reads TGTGCCAGTGGGGACAGGGTGGGTGAAGCTTTCTTT. The variable domain in full, with the rest retrieved from reference TRBV19 and TRBJ1-1, is DGGITQSPKYLFRKEGQNVTLSCEQNLNHDAMYWYRQDPGQGLRLIYYSQIVNDFQKGDIAEGYSVSREKKESFPLTVTSAQKNPTAFYLCASGDRVGEAFFGQGTRLTVV.

The J gene is TRBJ1-2, the V gene TRBV19; 7 nucleotides line up with TRBD1. The CDR3 runs to 15 residues. The junction had 9 bases not matched to a gene; V was cut back by 4 bases and J by 4 bases. Germline loops: CDR1 LNHDA, CDR2 SQIVND (reference sequence). The CDR3 sequence is CASSTKKGAVYGYTF. CDR3 sequence (DNA): TGTGCCAGTAGTACAAAGAAGGGGGCGGTCTATGGCTACACCTTC.

V is TRBV27 and J is TRBJ1-6; 7 bases align to TRBD1. Losses at the gene ends were 6 bases for V and 5 bases for J; bases not matched to a gene: 4. Germline V CDR1 and CDR2: MNHEY, SMNVEV (reference sequence). The CDR3 spans 14 residues. The chain's CDR3 is CASSPGQNNSPLHF. The DNA of the CDR3 is TGTGCCAGCAGCCCGGGACAGAATAATTCACCCCTCCACTTT.

The J gene is TRBJ2-3, the V gene TRBV7-3; a weak D match, TRBD2 (5 bases). Trimming pared 5 bases from V and 0 bases from J, leaving 9 bases between. CDR3 length equals 14 residues. CDR1 is SGHTA, CDR2 FQGTGA, per germline. Here the CDR3 reads CASSPGGSTDTQYF. The CDR3 DNA reads TGTGCCAGCAGCCCCGGCGGGAGCACAGATACGCAGTATTTT.